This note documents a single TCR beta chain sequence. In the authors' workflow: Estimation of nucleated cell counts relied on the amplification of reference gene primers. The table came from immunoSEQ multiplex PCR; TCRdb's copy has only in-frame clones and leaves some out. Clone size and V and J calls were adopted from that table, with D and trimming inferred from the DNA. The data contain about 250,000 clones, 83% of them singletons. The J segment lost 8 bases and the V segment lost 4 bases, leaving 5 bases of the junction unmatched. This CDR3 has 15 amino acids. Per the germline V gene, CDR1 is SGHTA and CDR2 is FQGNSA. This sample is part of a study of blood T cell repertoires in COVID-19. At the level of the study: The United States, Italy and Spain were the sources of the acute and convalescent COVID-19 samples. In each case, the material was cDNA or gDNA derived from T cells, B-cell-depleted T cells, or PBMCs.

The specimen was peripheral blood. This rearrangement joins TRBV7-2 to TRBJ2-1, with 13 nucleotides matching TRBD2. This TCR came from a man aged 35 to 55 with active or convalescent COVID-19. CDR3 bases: TGTGCCAGCAGCTCACTAGCGGGGGGGCCGGATGAGCAGTTCTTC. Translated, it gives CASSSLAGGPDEQFF.